This is a list of T cell receptor beta chains from one sample in a study of long-term antiretroviral therapy in people with HIV. TCRdb's table, derived via immunoSEQ multiplex PCR, lists solely in-frame clones and lacks some. The table has 30,000 to 40,000 clones, roughly 76% seen once. The sample here was unsorted PBMCs, taken 1.5 years after starting antiretroviral therapy. These TCRs come from a man younger than 30 with HIV. Both conserved end residues are part of each CDR3. D genes are given only for firm matches. The listing skips clone size in some rows; elsewhere it reads once, few, many or a size class.

TRBJ1-2	TRBV10-3	few	NA	TGTGCCATCAGTGCGGTCGGAAACTATGGCTACACCTTC	CAISAVGNYGYTF
TRBJ1-4	TRBV6-6	NA	NA	TGTGCCAGCAGTTACTCGGCTGAAAAACTGTTTTTT	CASSYSAEKLFF
TRBJ2-3	TRBV9	once	NA	TGTGCCAGCAGGGGCTTGGAGGATACGCAGTATTTT	CASRGLEDTQYF
TRBJ2-2	TRBV7-9	few	NA	TGTGCCAGCAGCTACAGCGGAAACACCGGGGAGCTGTTTTTT	CASSYSGNTGELFF
TRBJ1-1	TRBV28	NA	NA	TGTGCCAGCAGTAAAGGGACCTTTCTTTTGGGCACTGAAGCTTTCTTT	CASSKGTFLLGTEAFF
TRBJ2-3	TRBV13	NA	NA	TGTGCCAGCAGCATCTCAGATACGCAGTATTTT	CASSISDTQYF
TRBJ2-7	TRBV10-3	few	NA	TGTGCCATCAGTGAAGCAGGGCGAAACGAGCAGTACTTC	CAISEAGRNEQYF
TRBJ2-1	TRBV19	NA	TRBD2	TGTGCCAGTAGTATAGACGGGACTAGTTTAGGTGAGCAGTTCTTC	CASSIDGTSLGEQFF
TRBJ1-5	TRBV5-6	NA	NA	TGTGCCAGCAGCTTGGGGCGGGCCCCAAATCAGCCCCAGCATTTT	CASSLGRAPNQPQHF
TRBJ2-7	TRBV27	few	NA	TGTGCCAGCAGTTTAGTACCGAAGTCCTACGAGCAGTACTTC	CASSLVPKSYEQYF
TRBJ2-7	TRBV6-1	NA	NA	TGTGCCAGCAGTGAAGGCAGGGATGAGCAGTACTTC	CASSEGRDEQYF
TRBJ2-7	TRBV7-9	NA	TRBD2	TGTGCCAGCAGCGGCAGCGGGACGCTTTCCTACGAGCAGTACTTC	CASSGSGTLSYEQYF
TRBJ2-7	TRBV28	NA	NA	TGTGCCAGCAGTTTATATCCCCTCGTAATCTCCTACGAGCAGTACTTC	CASSLYPLVISYEQYF
TRBJ2-1	TRBV5-6	once	TRBD2	TGTGCCAGCAGTTTACGGCCCCTAGCGGGAGTCTACAATGAGCAGTTCTTC	CASSLRPLAGVYNEQFF
TRBJ2-1	TRBV27	once	NA	TGTGCCAGCAGTTTATTTGCGGACAATGAGCAGTTCTTC	CASSLFADNEQFF
TRBJ2-3	TRBV5-4	once	TRBD1	TGTGCCAGCACCGTTCCTGGACAGGCCACAGATACGCAGTATTTT	CASTVPGQATDTQYF
TRBJ2-2	TRBV7-2	NA	TRBD2	TGTGCCAGCAGGAGGAGTTCGCGAGCGGGAGCTAACACCGGGGAGCTGTTTTTT	CASRRSSRAGANTGELFF
TRBJ2-7	TRBV2	NA	NA	TGTGCCAGCAGTGCTCGGTATGGGAACTACGAGCAGTACTTC	CASSARYGNYEQYF
TRBJ2-1	TRBV28	NA	TRBD2	TGTGCCAGCAGGGATCCTGCGGGAGTGGAAAACAATGAGCAGTTCTTC	CASRDPAGVENNEQFF
TRBJ1-5	TRBV27	NA	NA	TGTGCCAGCAGGCGGGTGGATAGCAATCAGCCCCAGCATTTT	CASRRVDSNQPQHF
TRBJ2-3	TRBV5-1	NA	TRBD2	TGCGCCAGCAGCTTGGCCGGGACTAGCGCAGATACGCAGTATTTT	CASSLAGTSADTQYF
TRBJ2-7	TRBV11-2	NA	NA	TGTGCCAGCAGCTTAGGGACAGAAATCCCCTACGAGCAGTACTTC	CASSLGTEIPYEQYF
TRBJ1-4	TRBV19	NA	NA	TGTGCCAGTGCGGGAAATGAAAAACTGTTTTTT	CASAGNEKLFF
TRBJ1-2	TRBV5-1	NA	NA	TGCGCCAGCAGCTTGGCCGGGTATGGCTACACCTTC	CASSLAGYGYTF
TRBJ2-3	TRBV7-8	NA	TRBD2	TGTGCCAGCAGCTTAGCGGGACTAGCGGGAGAGGCAGATACGCAGTATTTT	CASSLAGLAGEADTQYF
TRBJ2-7	TRBV5-4	NA	NA	TGTGCCAGCAGCTACGGCGCGGACCGCTCCTACGAGCAGTACTTC	CASSYGADRSYEQYF
TRBJ2-7	TRBV11-2	NA	NA	TGTGCCAGCAGCTTAGGGACGTTCGAGCAGTACTTC	CASSLGTFEQYF
TRBJ1-2	TRBV9	NA	NA	TGTGCCAGCAGCGGTCTTTGGGGGGACTATGGCTACACCTTC	CASSGLWGDYGYTF
TRBJ2-7	TRBV27	NA	TRBD1	TGTGCCACCATAACCGGGACAGAGAGCGACGAGCAGTACTTC	CATITGTESDEQYF
TRBJ2-1	TRBV7-9	NA	TRBD2	TGTGCCAGCAGTCCGCTTTACCCTAGCGGGAGAGACGCCTACAATGAGCAGTTCTTC	CASSPLYPSGRDAYNEQFF
TRBJ2-7	TRBV27	NA	TRBD2	TGTGCCAGCAGTTTATCGGGGGGGGTCTCTTTCTACGAGCAGTACTTC	CASSLSGGVSFYEQYF
TRBJ2-7	TRBV27	NA	NA	TGTGCCAGCAGTCCGACTACAGGGATTGCCTACGAGCAGTACTTC	CASSPTTGIAYEQYF
TRBJ1-1	TRBV6-5	NA	NA	TGTGCCAGCAGTTCCTTAACCCGAGGGACTGAAGCTTTCTTT	CASSSLTRGTEAFF
TRBJ2-7	TRBV4-3	NA	NA	TGCGCCAGCAGCCAAGATTGGGCGGATAGCTACGAGCAGTACTTC	CASSQDWADSYEQYF
TRBJ1-5	TRBV6-7	NA	NA	TGTGCCAGCAGTTCCCTGTGGGGCAATCAGCCCCAGCATTTT	CASSSLWGNQPQHF
TRBJ2-7	TRBV29-1	once	NA	TGCAGCGGCGGGACGGTCCGTGGTGAGCAGTACTTC	CSGGTVRGEQYF
TRBJ2-7	TRBV5-4	NA	TRBD1	TGTGCCAGCAGCCCTGACAGGGGGCGGTGGGAGCAGTACTTC	CASSPDRGRWEQYF